This T cell receptor (beta chain) stems from a study of OX40 agonist ivuxolimab in advanced cancers. General notes on the study: The costimulatory receptor OX40 (CD134) was targeted by ivuxolimab, a fully human IgG2 agonistic monoclonal antibody. Intravenous ivuxolimab was administered to patients every 2 weeks at six dose levels: 0.01, 0.1, 0.3, 1.5, 3 and 10 mg/kg. Among the 50 to 55 dose-escalation patients, 19 had hepatocellular carcinoma, around 15 melanoma, 9 renal cell carcinoma and 9 head and neck cancer. A male proportion of almost 85% and a mean age of approximately 58 years, ranging from 23 to 79, were recorded for the dose-escalation cohort. Patients were allowed to have had prior anti-PD-1, anti-PD-L1 or anti-CTLA-4 therapy, and around 40% of the dose-escalation patients had previously received checkpoint inhibitors. Three dose-escalation patients achieved partial responses, one with hepatocellular carcinoma and two with cutaneous melanoma. Peripheral TCRbeta sequencing was intended to test whether TCR sequence diversity was altered and clonal T-cell expansion was caused by ivuxolimab. The paper reports the monotherapy dose-escalation portion (N of about 51 patients) of the phase I ivuxolimab trial. The paper's findings and limits, for the study overall: In partial responders in the 0.1-3.0 mg/kg groups, normalized peripheral clonal expansion was found to be among the lowest, especially among CD8+ T cells. After ivuxolimab, CD8+ T cells had more expanded clones than CD4+ T cells on average. Low levels of normalized T-cell clonal expansion were also seen in some patients who did not respond. The antigen specificity of the clonally expanded peripheral T cells was not determined. Clonal expansion of both CD4+ and CD8+ blood T cells was observed from baseline to week 6 at doses 0.1 to 3.0 mg/kg.

From its cysteine to its phenylalanine, the CDR3 spans 15 amino acids. Just the 45-base CDR3 DNA is kept, in frame starting at base 1. Trimming costs V 5 bases and J 2 bases, and their ends lie 16 bases apart. CDR1 is given as SGHAT and CDR2 as FQDESV, both from the germline V gene (reference sequence). In the case of this clone: The specificity of this receptor is unknown. Base qualities are missing; no much larger clone stands one base away.

Patients with autoimmune disease history or receiving systemic immunosuppression were excluded from the trial. Peripheral blood for TCR sequencing was drawn from every dose cohort at baseline, at cycle 4 day 1 and at cycle 7 day 1. Samples came from an open-label, multicenter, first-in-human phase I dose-escalation trial of ivuxolimab. Adults with locally advanced or metastatic head and neck squamous cell, hepatocellular, melanoma or renal cell carcinoma were enrolled in the trial. Before TCR sequencing, CD4+ and CD8+ T cells were separately sorted from peripheral blood. Genomic DNA was extracted from sorted cells for sequencing of the TCRbeta CDR3 region. TCRbeta CDR3 regions were sequenced using the immunoSEQ Assay. Here the immuneACCESS table is served through TCRdb, limited to in-frame sequences with V and J called. Missing clones are a known gap in these copies; in checked studies unresolved V genes cover under half, and the rest lacks a known reason. This sample lists over 15,000 clones; roughly 72% were detected once. The top ten clonotypes cover approximately 49% of the sample.

The rearrangement joined TRBV11-1 to TRBJ2-7; confidence is insufficient to name the D gene. This sequence was found in an adult with an advanced solid tumor such as melanoma, head and neck, liver or kidney cancer. The source material was CD4+ or CD8+ T cells sorted from blood, sampled in a trial of the OX40 agonist ivuxolimab. The DNA sequence is as follows: TGTGCCAGCAGCCCCACCCCAGGCCTAGCCTACGAGCAGTACTTC. Its protein is CASSPTPGLAYEQYF.